The text below deals with one T cell receptor (beta chain). This sample stems from a study of blood T cell repertoires in COVID-19. On the study more broadly: Samples taken during acute and convalescent COVID-19 were collected in the United States, Italy and Spain. In each case, the material was cDNA or gDNA derived from T cells, B-cell-depleted T cells, or PBMCs.

Data came from immunoSEQ multiplex PCR; TCRdb stores just in-frame clones and leaves some out. Of 100,000 to 150,000 clones in the sample, approximately 84% were seen once. This clonotype was sampled from a woman aged 60-75 years with acute or convalescent COVID-19. The sample was peripheral blood.

The CDR3 nucleotides are TGTGCCAGTAGTATAGGGTTCCAGTCCTACGAGCAGTACTTC. Its protein product is CASSIGFQSYEQYF. V gene TRBV19 combines with J gene TRBJ2-7; D is uncertain. Per the germline V gene, CDR1 is LNHDA and CDR2 is SQIVND (reference sequence). Trimming shortened V by 1 base and J by 1 base, and 8 bases separated the two germline ends. This CDR3 comprises 14 residues.